These 29 T cell receptor beta chains originate from one sample sequenced in a study of shared clonotypes between healthy human individuals. Clones were sequenced by immunoSEQ multiplex PCR, and TCRdb holds only the in-frame ones, with some missing. Of over a million clones in the sample, 65% to 80% were seen once. Sequenced input: memory CD4+ T cells sorted from blood. Subset in this sample: CD45RA-negative fraction. The receptors were sampled from a man younger than 35 in good health.

This rearrangement joins TRBV18 to TRBJ2-7, with D hard to call. CDR3 length: 15 amino acids. The V end lost 3 bases, the J end lost 0 bases, and 12 bases lay between the germline ends. Germline V gene sequence: CDR1 KGHSH, CDR2 LQKENI. CDR3 protein: CASSPQDLSSYEQYF. CDR3 in DNA: TGTGCCAGCTCACCTCAGGACCTTAGCTCCTACGAGCAGTACTTC.

The chain uses TRBV18 and TRBJ1-4; D gene ambiguous. The CDR3 has 16 residues. V lost 2 bases and J 4 bases, leaving 14 bases between the germline ends. The V gene's germline CDR1 is KGHSH and CDR2 LQKENI. The CDR3 coding sequence is TGTGCCAGCTCACCAAGCGGGTCCTGGATTAATGAAAAACTGTTTTTT. Its protein is CASSPSGSWINEKLFF.

V usage is TRBV28 and J usage is TRBJ2-1; D tentatively reads TRBD1 or TRBD2 (5 bases each). The V and J ends lost 7 bases and 6 bases respectively, with 19 bases between them. The CDR3 is 15 residues long. The germline gives CDR1 MDHEN, CDR2 SYDVKM. CDR3 region: CASTSTGTSTNEQFF. CDR3 DNA: TGTGCCAGCACGTCCACCGGGACCTCCACCAATGAGCAGTTCTTC.

The rearrangement links TRBV6-1 to TRBJ2-3; unclear D gene. Per germline, CDR1 MNHNS and CDR2 SASEGT. V lost 7 bases and J 8 bases, leaving 10 bases between the germline ends. The CDR3 is made up of 11 amino acids. CDR3 DNA: TGTGCCAGCATCTCGGCGGTTACGCAGTATTTT. This gives the protein CASISAVTQYF.

Regarding this clone: The same CDR3 also results from other DNA sequences found in this sample. The gene calls are TRBV15 and TRBJ2-7; D unresolved. The CDR3 has 13 amino acids. Germline V gene sequence: CDR1 LNHNV, CDR2 YYDKDF (reference sequence). V lost 0 bases to trimming and J lost 6 bases, with 9 bases between them. CDR3 in amino acids: CATSRDLRGEQYF. Written as DNA, the CDR3 is TGTGCCACCAGCAGAGATCTCAGAGGCGAGCAGTACTTC.

J is TRBJ2-3 and V is TRBV5-1; D uncertain. Germline V gene data show CDR1 as SGHRS and CDR2 as YFSETQ. V lost 0 bases to trimming and J lost 0 bases, with 8 bases between them. The CDR3 sequence is 15 residues long. The CDR3 is CASSLDAPSTDTQYF. CDR3 DNA sequence: TGCGCCAGCAGCTTGGATGCGCCTAGCACAGATACGCAGTATTTT. Variable domain in full (rest from reference TRBV5-1 and TRBJ2-3): KAGVTQTPRYLIKTRGQQVTLSCSPISGHRSVSWYQQTPGQGLQFLFEYFSETQRNKGNFPGRFSGRQFSNSRSEMNVSTLELGDSALYLCASSLDAPSTDTQYFGPGTRLTVL.

As to this clone: A much larger clone lies a single base off, so this may be a read error. The sample carries other DNA sequences with the same CDR3. The chain couples TRBV30 to TRBJ2-5; D uncertain. This CDR3 is built from 11 residues. Per germline, CDR1 GTSNPN and CDR2 SVGIG (reference sequence). Trimming left V 0 bases short and J 4 bases short, with 3 bases between. In nucleotides, the CDR3 is TGTGCCTGGAGTGTAGGAGAGACCCAGTACTTC. Translation gives CAWSVGETQYF.

The chain employs TRBV9 and TRBJ2-5, with 10 bases aligning to TRBD1. Per germline, CDR1 SGDLS and CDR2 YYNGEE. V shed 4 bases, J shed 4 bases, and the junction held 7 bases outside the gene matches. This CDR3 is built from 15 residues. CDR3 sequence (DNA): TGTGCCAGCAGCAACCGGGACAGGGGTGGAGAGACCCAGTACTTC. It codes for CASSNRDRGGETQYF.

The chain is built from TRBV21-1 and TRBJ1-5; the table's D call, TRBD1, has no DNA check behind it. TRBV21-1 corresponds to a pseudogene. CDR3 length equals 17 residues. CDR3 sequence reads: CASSKRTGRERDQPQHF. Here the CDR3 DNA reads TGTGCCAGCAGCAAACGGACGGGCAGGGAAAGGGATCAGCCCCAGCATTTT.

The chain has TRBV4-1 and TRBJ2-2; 8 nucleotides match TRBD2. V was pared by 4 bases and J by 5 bases, with 3 bases of the junction left unmatched. Germline V gives CDR1 MGHRA, CDR2 YSYEKL. This CDR3 has 14 amino acids. The CDR3 DNA follows: TGCGCCAGCAGCCGGGGACTAGGAACCGGGGAGCTGTTTTTT. Amino acid sequence: CASSRGLGTGELFF.

This clone was observed at least ten times. The chain is built from TRBV2 and TRBJ2-7; D unclear. Germline V lookup: CDR1 SNHLY, CDR2 FYNNEI. The CDR3 is 14 residues long. V was clipped by 1 base and J by 5 bases, with 12 bases between them. The chain's CDR3 is CASSEEVGVHEQYF. The CDR3 region has the DNA TGTGCCAGCAGTGAAGAAGTGGGCGTGCACGAGCAGTACTTC.

The chain couples TRBV7-2 to TRBJ2-1; D remains ambiguous. Germline CDR1 and CDR2: SGHTA and FQGNSA. The V and J ends lost 5 bases and 4 bases respectively, with 9 bases between them. This CDR3 comprises 13 residues. CDR3 sequence: CASSPDGYNEQFF. In DNA, the CDR3 is TGTGCCAGCAGCCCGGACGGGTACAATGAGCAGTTCTTC.

This sequence joins TRBV30 and TRBJ2-7; D possibly corresponds to TRBD2 (6 bases). Germline lookup yields CDR1 GTSNPN and CDR2 SVGIG (reference sequence). Trimming removed 2 bases at V and 3 bases at J, with 11 bases between. The CDR3 is 13 amino acids. The CDR3 region is CAWSNSGYYEQYF. The CDR3 bases are TGTGCCTGGAGTAATAGCGGTTACTACGAGCAGTACTTC.

A remark on this clone: Other DNA sequences in the same sample also yield this CDR3. The V and J genes are TRBV5-1 and TRBJ1-2; D possibly corresponds to TRBD1 (5 bases). The germline gives CDR1 SGHRS, CDR2 YFSETQ. V lost 0 bases, J lost 5 bases, and 8 bases lay in between. This CDR3 has 13 residues. DNA of the CDR3: TGCGCCAGCAGCTTGGTGGGGGATTATGGCTACACCTTC. It codes for CASSLVGDYGYTF.

The chain carries TRBV5-1 and TRBJ2-7, with a tentative D call TRBD1 (5 bases). The CDR3 runs to 16 residues. Germline V lookup: CDR1 SGHRS, CDR2 YFSETQ. V dropped 2 bases and J dropped 0 bases, with 15 bases sitting between them. The CDR3 reads CASSLADSLSSYEQYF. Written as DNA, the CDR3 is TGCGCCAGCAGCTTAGCCGACAGCCTGAGCTCCTACGAGCAGTACTTC.

The V call is TRBV6-5, the J call TRBJ1-5; 10 bases are a match to TRBD1. Trimming removed 6 bases from V and 7 bases from J; junction bases left unmatched: 6. CDR1 is MNHEY, CDR2 SVGAGI, per germline. This CDR3 spans 14 amino acids. The CDR3 here is CASSRDRGGQPQHF. The CDR3 bases are TGTGCCAGCAGCCGGGACAGGGGTGGACAGCCCCAGCATTTT.

The J gene is TRBJ2-3, the V gene TRBV7-2; 7 nucleotides align to TRBD2. The CDR3 is made up of 18 amino acids. Trimming removed 6 bases from V and 4 bases from J; junction bases left unmatched: 19. CDR1 is SGHTA and CDR2 is FQGNSA in the germline V gene. The CDR3: CASSQFGLGGSKADTQYF. The CDR3 nucleotides read TGTGCCAGCAGTCAATTCGGTCTCGGGGGGTCGAAGGCAGATACGCAGTATTTT.

This clone was observed many times. This sequence joins TRBV19 and TRBJ1-2; D is unresolved. The CDR3 length is 14 residues. CDR1 and CDR2 (germline): LNHDA, SQIVND (reference sequence). The V gene lost 9 bases and the J gene lost 8 bases, with 22 bases spanning the gap. CDR3 region: CASVGLSLQEGYTF. The DNA for the CDR3 is TGTGCCAGCGTAGGACTTTCGCTCCAAGAAGGCTACACCTTC.

A few counts support this clone. The rearrangement joins TRBV7-8 to TRBJ2-3, with 8 bases that match TRBD2. With V trimmed by 5 bases and J by 3 bases, 10 bases remained unmatched. CDR3 size: 16 residues. Germline-derived CDR1 and CDR2 are SGHVS and FQNEAQ. The CDR3 sequence is CASSPEGLGPTDTQYF. CDR3 in DNA: TGTGCCAGCAGCCCAGAGGGACTAGGGCCTACAGATACGCAGTATTTT.

The CDR3 loop reads CASSLAAPIAKNIQYF. The CDR3 DNA follows: TGTGCCAGCAGCTTGGCAGCACCAATAGCCAAAAACATTCAGTACTTC. The chain carries TRBV5-6 and TRBJ2-4, with D unresolved. The CDR3 totals 16 residues. V dropped 0 bases and J dropped 0 bases, with 10 bases sitting between them. Germline V gene lookup returns CDR1 SGHDT and CDR2 YYEEEE.

J is TRBJ2-7 and V is TRBV29-1; TRBD2 matches at 9 bases. CDR1 is SQVTM and CDR2 is ANQGSEA in the germline V gene. V shed 7 bases and J 0 bases; nucleotides not matched to a gene: 4. This CDR3 spans 13 amino acids. The CDR3 DNA reads TGCAGCGCGTGGACTAGCGTCTCCTACGAGCAGTACTTC. It is translated as CSAWTSVSYEQYF.

This clone occurred a few times. Additional DNA sequences in this sample encode the identical CDR3. This chain links TRBV5-1 with TRBJ2-7; D may be TRBD1 or TRBD2 (5 bases each). Per germline, CDR1 SGHRS and CDR2 YFSETQ. The CDR3 consists of 14 residues. V lost 4 bases and J 0 bases, leaving 11 bases between the germline ends. CDR3 DNA sequence: TGCGCCAGCAGCCTCCGGGACGGCTCCTACGAGCAGTACTTC. Translation: CASSLRDGSYEQYF.

The rearrangement joins TRBV18 to TRBJ1-4; possible D gene TRBD1, 5 bases. With 4 bases removed from V and 8 bases from J, the gap between germline ends came to 11 bases. Germline lookup yields CDR1 KGHSH and CDR2 LQKENI. There are 13 residues in the CDR3. This chain's CDR3 is CASSRERGEKLFF. The CDR3 coding sequence is TGTGCCAGCTCACGGGAACGGGGGGAAAAACTGTTTTTT. Based on the CDR3 plus reference TRBV18 and TRBJ1-4, the full variable domain is NAGVMQNPRHLVRRRGQEARLRCSPMKGHSHVYWYRQLPEEGLKFMVYLQKENIIDESGMPKERFSAEFPKEGPSILRIQQVVRGDSAAYFCASSRERGEKLFFGSGTQLSVL.

The chain joins TRBV7-9 to TRBJ1-2; 8 bases align to TRBD1. The germline gives CDR1 SEHNR, CDR2 FQNEAQ (reference sequence). CDR3 length: 13 amino acids. The V and J ends lost 5 bases and 8 bases, in that order; junction bases with no gene match: 7. The DNA for the CDR3 is TGTGCCAGCAGCCCTAGGACAGGGTGGGGCTACACCTTC. Its translation is CASSPRTGWGYTF.

V and J are TRBV27 and TRBJ2-3; D is perhaps TRBD2 (6 bases). CDR1 and CDR2 from the germline V gene are MNHEY and SMNVEV (reference sequence). V lost 3 bases and J lost 0, with 10 bases in between. This CDR3 is built from 15 residues. CDR3 in DNA: TGTGCCAGCAGTTTCCTCGGACTAAGCACAGATACGCAGTATTTT. Translated, it gives CASSFLGLSTDTQYF.

The chain uses TRBV13 and TRBJ1-1; 7 bases match TRBD1. The germline V gene has CDR1 PRHDT and CDR2 FYEKMQ (reference sequence). The J segment lost 7 bases and the V segment lost 5 bases, leaving 7 bases of the junction unmatched. CDR3 length: 13 residues. This chain's CDR3 is CASSPFRGGEAFF. CDR3 DNA: TGTGCCAGCAGCCCTTTCAGGGGGGGTGAAGCTTTCTTT.

The chain combines TRBV6-6 with TRBJ1-1; no reliable D call. V was trimmed by 4 bases and J by 7 bases, leaving 13 bases between them. There are 13 residues in the CDR3. Germline V gene data show CDR1 as MNHNY and CDR2 as SVGAGI (reference sequence). The CDR3: CASSLAGFGEAFF. As DNA, the CDR3 is TGTGCCAGCAGTTTAGCGGGTTTTGGTGAAGCTTTCTTT.

The CDR3 loop is CASSLWGPASTDTQYF. The DNA of the CDR3 is TGTGCCAGCAGTTTATGGGGGCCAGCTAGCACAGATACGCAGTATTTT. The chain couples TRBV27 to TRBJ2-3; tentatively, D is TRBD1 (6 bases). The CDR3 spans 16 residues. In germline, CDR1 is MNHEY, CDR2 SMNVEV (reference sequence). The ends were cut back, 1 base at V and 0 bases at J, with 11 bases in the middle.

This chain links TRBV9 with TRBJ2-5; D call uncertain. The J call may be wrong; the DNA end is better matched by TRBJ2-7. Per the germline V gene, CDR1 is SGDLS and CDR2 is YYNGEE. The CDR3 consists of 14 residues. The CDR3 spells CASSVVGSSYEQYF. DNA for the CDR3: TGTGCCAGCAGCGTAGTTGGGTCTAGCTACGAGCAGTACTTC.